The rows below give T cell receptor beta chains drawn from one sample of a study of human T cells and chemical hapten exposure. Each CDR3 protein gets one entry after TCRdb re-called the RACE reads with MiXCR. This repertoire shows approximately 82,000 distinct CDR3 sequences, less than 8.5% found once; its top ten account for roughly 1.4%. Source: whole blood, taken in connection with sensitization to the hapten diphenylcyclopropenone (DPC). These receptors were collected from a woman younger than 45 with alopecia areata. Some clones in this sample may be carry-over from other donors' samples. Each CDR3 is given with its conserved first and last residue. The D gene is left open where the match is weak. Size is omitted from some rows. Given values are once, few, many or a class for expanded clones.

len: 15
d_gene: .
abundance: few
j_gene: TRBJ1-2
v_gene: TRBV5-6
CDR3nt: TGTGCCAGCAGACAGCGACAGGCGCTGAACTATGGCTACACCTTC
CDR3aa: CASRQRQALNYGYTF

len: 16
d_gene: .
abundance: .
j_gene: TRBJ1-6
v_gene: TRBV18
CDR3nt: TGTGCCAGCTCACCCGACGGGAACTCCTATAATTCACCCCTCCACTTT
CDR3aa: CASSPDGNSYNSPLHF

len: 17
d_gene: .
abundance: .
j_gene: TRBJ1-5
v_gene: TRBV14
CDR3nt: TGTGCCAGCAGCCGCGATTTCACGCGTTATGGCAATCAGCCCCAGCATTTT
CDR3aa: CASSRDFTRYGNQPQHF

len: 17
d_gene: TRBD1
abundance: many
j_gene: TRBJ1-3
v_gene: TRBV12-5
CDR3nt: TGTGCTAGTGGCCCCCGGGACAGCGATTTTACTGGAAACACCATATATTTT
CDR3aa: CASGPRDSDFTGNTIYF

len: 16
d_gene: TRBD1
abundance: .
j_gene: TRBJ1-5
v_gene: TRBV27
CDR3nt: TGTGCCAGCAGTAAGGGACAGGGATCGCGCAATCAGCCCCAGCATTTT
CDR3aa: CASSKGQGSRNQPQHF

len: 13
d_gene: .
abundance: few
j_gene: TRBJ1-5
v_gene: TRBV7-9
CDR3nt: TGTGCCAGCAGCTCCGGACCTAATCAGCCCCAGCATTTT
CDR3aa: CASSSGPNQPQHF

len: 13
d_gene: TRBD1
abundance: many
j_gene: TRBJ1-2
v_gene: TRBV18
CDR3nt: TGTGCCAGCTCCGACAGGGAGAACTATGGCTACACCTTC
CDR3aa: CASSDRENYGYTF

len: 13
d_gene: .
abundance: few
j_gene: TRBJ2-1
v_gene: TRBV20-1
CDR3nt: TGCAGTGCGGTGGCCGCAACTTACAATGAGCAGTTCTTC
CDR3aa: CSAVAATYNEQFF

len: 16
d_gene: .
abundance: .
j_gene: TRBJ2-7
v_gene: TRBV20-1
CDR3nt: TGCAGTGCTAGTGACCTAGAAAGACGGGCCTCCTACGAGCAGTACTTC
CDR3aa: CSASDLERRASYEQYF

len: 15
d_gene: .
abundance: many
j_gene: TRBJ2-7
v_gene: TRBV9
CDR3nt: TGTGCCAGCAGCCCCCGAGCGGCTGGGATCTACGAGCAGTACTTC
CDR3aa: CASSPRAAGIYEQYF

len: 14
d_gene: TRBD1
abundance: many
j_gene: TRBJ1-1
v_gene: TRBV6-5
CDR3nt: TGTGCCAGCAGAACCGGGACAGAAAACACTGAAGCTTTCTTT
CDR3aa: CASRTGTENTEAFF

len: 15
d_gene: .
abundance: few
j_gene: TRBJ1-5
v_gene: TRBV18
CDR3nt: TGTGCCAGCTCACCAGTTAACGGGTTCAATCAGCCCCAGCATTTT
CDR3aa: CASSPVNGFNQPQHF

len: 13
d_gene: .
abundance: many
j_gene: TRBJ2-3
v_gene: TRBV12-3/TRBV12-4
CDR3nt: TGTGCCAGCAGGCCGACTAGTGCGGATACGCAGTATTTT
CDR3aa: CASRPTSADTQYF

len: 12
d_gene: .
abundance: .
j_gene: TRBJ2-3
v_gene: TRBV11-2
CDR3nt: TGTGCCAGCAGCTTATTGGGAGATACGCAGTATTTT
CDR3aa: CASSLLGDTQYF

len: 13
d_gene: TRBD1
abundance: many
j_gene: TRBJ2-3
v_gene: TRBV29-1
CDR3nt: TGCAGCGCGGACGGACAGGGTCGGGGTACGCAGTATTTT
CDR3aa: CSADGQGRGTQYF

len: 16
d_gene: .
abundance: few
j_gene: TRBJ1-6
v_gene: TRBV2
CDR3nt: TGTGCCAGCAGCGCGGGCTCCAGCTCCTATAATTCACCCCTCCACTTT
CDR3aa: CASSAGSSSYNSPLHF

len: 13
d_gene: .
abundance: many
j_gene: TRBJ1-1
v_gene: TRBV20-1
CDR3nt: TGCAGTGCCCTCTTGGATCTGAACACTGAAGCTTTCTTT
CDR3aa: CSALLDLNTEAFF

len: 13
d_gene: .
abundance: many
j_gene: TRBJ1-5
v_gene: TRBV10-2
CDR3nt: TGCGCCAGCAGTGAGGGACCAAATCAGCCCCAGCATTTT
CDR3aa: CASSEGPNQPQHF

len: 12
d_gene: .
abundance: .
j_gene: TRBJ2-7
v_gene: TRBV5-1
CDR3nt: TGCGCCAGCAGCTTGGACCGGGTCGAGCAGTACTTC
CDR3aa: CASSLDRVEQYF

len: 16
d_gene: TRBD2
abundance: many
j_gene: TRBJ2-1
v_gene: TRBV20-1
CDR3nt: TGCAGTGCTCACTCCCCAGCGGGGGGGCGAGAAAATGAGCAGTTCTTC
CDR3aa: CSAHSPAGGRENEQFF

len: 15
d_gene: TRBD2
abundance: many
j_gene: TRBJ2-1
v_gene: TRBV30
CDR3nt: TGTGCCTGGAGCGGTGGGACTAGCGTACACAATGAGCAGTTCTTC
CDR3aa: CAWSGGTSVHNEQFF

len: 13
d_gene: .
abundance: many
j_gene: TRBJ2-4
v_gene: TRBV20-1
CDR3nt: TGCAGTAGGGGGGGGGGCTCGAAAAACATTCAGTACTTC
CDR3aa: CSRGGGSKNIQYF

len: 13
d_gene: TRBD1
abundance: many
j_gene: TRBJ1-2
v_gene: TRBV29-1
CDR3nt: TGCAGCGTTACCGGGACAGGGTCCTATGGCTACACCTTC
CDR3aa: CSVTGTGSYGYTF

len: 13
d_gene: .
abundance: many
j_gene: TRBJ1-6
v_gene: TRBV5-1
CDR3nt: TGCGCCAGCTCTTCGGGGGGAAACTCACCCCTCCACTTT
CDR3aa: CASSSGGNSPLHF

len: 12
d_gene: .
abundance: .
j_gene: TRBJ2-7
v_gene: TRBV29-1
CDR3nt: TGCAGCGTTGCCACAATCCGCTACGAGCAGTACTTC
CDR3aa: CSVATIRYEQYF

len: 14
d_gene: .
abundance: .
j_gene: TRBJ2-5
v_gene: TRBV30
CDR3nt: TGTGCCTGGAGTGTTTTCCCGGCAGAAGAGACCCAGTACTTC
CDR3aa: CAWSVFPAEETQYF

len: 17
d_gene: TRBD1
abundance: many
j_gene: TRBJ1-2
v_gene: TRBV29-1
CDR3nt: TGCAGCGTTAGAGGCGGGGACAGGGGCTACGACTTCTATGGCTACACCTTC
CDR3aa: CSVRGGDRGYDFYGYTF

len: 16
d_gene: .
abundance: many
j_gene: TRBJ1-1
v_gene: TRBV6-5
CDR3nt: TGTGCCAGCAGGAATACGTGGGACATTTCGAACACTGAAGCTTTCTTT
CDR3aa: CASRNTWDISNTEAFF

len: 17
d_gene: .
abundance: .
j_gene: TRBJ1-3
v_gene: TRBV13
CDR3nt: TGTGCCAGCAGCTTAAGCCCGGGAGCCTTTTCTGGGGCCACCATATATTTT
CDR3aa: CASSLSPGAFSGATIYF

len: 13
d_gene: .
abundance: many
j_gene: TRBJ2-1
v_gene: TRBV29-1
CDR3nt: TGCAGCGTTGAAACTACGGTCCCTAATGAGCAGTTCTTC
CDR3aa: CSVETTVPNEQFF

len: 16
d_gene: .
abundance: .
j_gene: TRBJ2-1
v_gene: TRBV19
CDR3nt: TGTGCCAGTAGTATTGGGGGGCGGGGACTTTACAATGAGCAGTTCTTC
CDR3aa: CASSIGGRGLYNEQFF

len: 17
d_gene: .
abundance: .
j_gene: TRBJ2-2
v_gene: TRBV12-3/TRBV12-4
CDR3nt: TGTGCCAGCAGTTTAAGGGCCGGGGCATTCAACACCGGGGAGCTGTTTTTT
CDR3aa: CASSLRAGAFNTGELFF

len: 14
d_gene: .
abundance: .
j_gene: TRBJ1-4
v_gene: TRBV20-1
CDR3nt: TGCAGTGCACACATCGGGGGCGCGAATGAAAAACTGTTTTTT
CDR3aa: CSAHIGGANEKLFF

len: 15
d_gene: .
abundance: many
j_gene: TRBJ2-2
v_gene: TRBV13
CDR3nt: TGTGCCAGCACCCAGCCCGGGACTCCCACCGGGGAGCTGTTTTTT
CDR3aa: CASTQPGTPTGELFF

len: 15
d_gene: .
abundance: many
j_gene: TRBJ2-5
v_gene: TRBV23-1
CDR3nt: TGCGCCAGCAGTCAATCTCTCCAGGTCGGAGAGACCCAGTACTTC
CDR3aa: CASSQSLQVGETQYF

len: 15
d_gene: .
abundance: few
j_gene: TRBJ1-5
v_gene: TRBV20-1
CDR3nt: TGCAGTGCTAGAGACAGGGGTTCGGGCAATCAGCCCCAGCATTTT
CDR3aa: CSARDRGSGNQPQHF

len: 11
d_gene: .
abundance: .
j_gene: TRBJ2-1
v_gene: TRBV7-9
CDR3nt: TGTGCCAGCAGCTTAGAATATGAGCAGTTCTTC
CDR3aa: CASSLEYEQFF

len: 15
d_gene: .
abundance: .
j_gene: TRBJ2-3
v_gene: TRBV3-1
CDR3nt: TGTGCCAGCAGCCGGACCCGCACTAATTCAGATACGCAGTATTTT
CDR3aa: CASSRTRTNSDTQYF

len: 14
d_gene: .
abundance: .
j_gene: TRBJ2-3
v_gene: TRBV6-2/TRBV6-3
CDR3nt: TGTGCCAGCGGAGGGACAGAAGGCACAGATACGCAGTATTTT
CDR3aa: CASGGTEGTDTQYF

len: 15
d_gene: .
abundance: few
j_gene: TRBJ1-5
v_gene: TRBV15
CDR3nt: TGTGCCACCAGCAGAGGAGGACGTTCCTATCAGCCCCAGCATTTT
CDR3aa: CATSRGGRSYQPQHF

len: 12
d_gene: .
abundance: many
j_gene: TRBJ1-1
v_gene: TRBV6-5
CDR3nt: TGTGCCTCCGGGCGGATGAACACTGAAGCTTTCTTT
CDR3aa: CASGRMNTEAFF

len: 16
d_gene: .
abundance: few
j_gene: TRBJ2-3
v_gene: TRBV5-1
CDR3nt: TGCGCCAGCAGCGCGAGAACCCAGGGTCCCACAGATACGCAGTATTTT
CDR3aa: CASSARTQGPTDTQYF

len: 13
d_gene: .
abundance: many
j_gene: TRBJ2-3
v_gene: TRBV11-2
CDR3nt: TGTGCCAGCAGCGGGATTAGCACAGATACGCAGTATTTT
CDR3aa: CASSGISTDTQYF

len: 12
d_gene: .
abundance: many
j_gene: TRBJ2-3
v_gene: TRBV5-1
CDR3nt: TGCGCCAGCAGCAAACCATCAGATACGCAGTATTTT
CDR3aa: CASSKPSDTQYF

len: 14
d_gene: TRBD1
abundance: many
j_gene: TRBJ2-2
v_gene: TRBV12-3/TRBV12-4
CDR3nt: TGTGCCAGCAGCCGGGACAGTAACACCGGGGAGCTGTTTTTT
CDR3aa: CASSRDSNTGELFF

len: 15
d_gene: .
abundance: few
j_gene: TRBJ1-3
v_gene: TRBV27
CDR3nt: TGTGCCAGCAGTTTGACAGGATTCGCTGGAAACACCATATATTTT
CDR3aa: CASSLTGFAGNTIYF

len: 14
d_gene: .
abundance: .
j_gene: TRBJ1-1
v_gene: TRBV20-1
CDR3nt: TGCAGTGCTAGCCTGGCCAGGCTGAACACTGAAGCTTTCTTT
CDR3aa: CSASLARLNTEAFF

len: 14
d_gene: .
abundance: .
j_gene: TRBJ1-1
v_gene: TRBV27
CDR3nt: TGTGCCAGCAGTTTTTCCAGGGGAAACACTGAAGCTTTCTTT
CDR3aa: CASSFSRGNTEAFF

len: 12
d_gene: .
abundance: few
j_gene: TRBJ2-5
v_gene: TRBV5-1
CDR3nt: TGCGCCAGCAGCTTCTCAACAGAGACCCAGTACTTC
CDR3aa: CASSFSTETQYF

len: 14
d_gene: .
abundance: many
j_gene: TRBJ2-7
v_gene: TRBV20-1
CDR3nt: TGCAGTGCTAGTCGGCCTCAGGGCTCCTACGAGCAGTACTTC
CDR3aa: CSASRPQGSYEQYF

len: 15
d_gene: TRBD1
abundance: .
j_gene: TRBJ1-1
v_gene: TRBV19
CDR3nt: TGTGCCAGTAGTCACCCGACAGGGATGAACACTGAAGCTTTCTTT
CDR3aa: CASSHPTGMNTEAFF

len: 12
d_gene: .
abundance: .
j_gene: TRBJ1-2
v_gene: TRBV30
CDR3nt: TGTGCCTGGGGACAGAAATTCTATGGCTACACCTTC
CDR3aa: CAWGQKFYGYTF

len: 12
d_gene: .
abundance: many
j_gene: TRBJ1-4
v_gene: TRBV19
CDR3nt: TGTGCCAGTAGTAGAGATAATGAAAAACTGTTTTTT
CDR3aa: CASSRDNEKLFF

len: 15
d_gene: .
abundance: many
j_gene: TRBJ1-1
v_gene: TRBV27
CDR3nt: TGTGCCAGCAGTTTATATGCAGGGAAAAGCACTGAAGCTTTCTTT
CDR3aa: CASSLYAGKSTEAFF

len: 16
d_gene: .
abundance: many
j_gene: TRBJ2-1
v_gene: TRBV12-3/TRBV12-4
CDR3nt: TGTGCCAGCAGTCAGAGGCCCAAGAGCTCCTACAATGAGCAGTTCTTC
CDR3aa: CASSQRPKSSYNEQFF